This T cell receptor beta chain stems from a study of T cell responses to AZD1222 COVID-19 vaccine. Study-wide context: Both about-4-week and about-12-week second-dose recipients were combined.

The CDR3 is made up of 14 amino acids. Unmatched junction bases numbered 3, after V lost 3 bases and J lost 5 bases. CDR1 is LNHDA and CDR2 is SQIVND in the germline V gene (reference sequence). TCRdb keeps only in-frame clones here, not all; method: immunoSEQ multiplex PCR. The sample lists around 90,000 clones, roughly 85% seen once, with roughly 6.5% in the top ten. Study-wide results and limits: CD4 TCRs covered the whole spike, strongest at regions 160-218 and 743-854. Unmutated variant regions are reportedly the target of nearly half of TCRs that are spike-specific.

About this clone: Its antigen is unidentified.

The sequence derives from an adult in good health. The chain couples TRBV19 to TRBJ1-4; 7 nucleotides align to TRBD1. Sequences were derived from peripheral blood, sampled on day 0 of AZD1222 vaccination. The CDR3 reads CASSMLQGNEKLFF. CDR3 DNA sequence: TGTGCCAGTAGTATGTTACAGGGGAATGAAAAACTGTTTTTT.